This T cell receptor (beta chain) was sequenced in a study of T cell repertoires in cytomegalovirus infection. Study-level information: Well-studied HLA-B-restricted epitopes and recently identified HLA-C-restricted epitopes of CMV were both used in the study. CMV infection together with matching HLA type was indicated by public TCR beta signatures.

Details on this clonotype: No antigen is known for it.

Notes on the study in general: CMV-specific TCR beta clonotypes restricted by HLA-C dominated the ex vivo response. Summed frequency of shared TCR beta families picked out CMV carriers who also had the relevant HLA.

TCRdb reprocessed the reads via MiXCR and lists one record per CDR3 protein. The sample carries approximately 300,000 distinct CDR3 sequences, around 29% recorded once. The source material was cultured PBMCs, sampled from culture after CMV antigen stimulation. The TCR sequence derives from a human donor in good health (CMV status not recorded). Some clones in this sample may be carry-over from other donors' samples.

The CDR3 here is CASSPDVPRASEKLFF. CDR3 nucleotides: TGTGCCAGCTCACCCGACGTTCCCCGGGCGAGTGAAAAACTGTTTTTT. The V and J genes are TRBV18 and TRBJ1-4, with D unresolved. Trimming took off 3 bases at V and 7 bases at J, with 18 bases between the two ends. Germline assignment: CDR1 KGHSH and CDR2 LQKENI. This CDR3 has 16 amino acids.